The 9 T cell receptor beta chains in this list originate from one sample, sequenced in a study of blood T cell repertoires in COVID-19. Sequencing was performed with immunoSEQ multiplex PCR; in TCRdb, only in-frame clones are kept and a portion is missing. The data show about 150,000 clones, with around 90% seen just once and about 10% held by the top ten. Sequencing was performed on peripheral blood. Receptors originate from a man in his fifties or sixties with active or convalescent COVID-19.

This clone has only one observation. The V call is TRBV24-1, the J call TRBJ2-2; D call uncertain. Trimming took off 4 bases at V and 1 base at J, with 12 bases between the two ends. Per germline, CDR1 KGHDR and CDR2 SFDVKD. This CDR3 spans 16 amino acids. The CDR3 DNA follows: TGTGCCACCAGTGACCCCCGGCGCGGGAACACCGGGGAGCTGTTTTTT. This gives the protein CATSDPRRGNTGELFF.

This clone is medium-sized by share. The rearrangement uses TRBV9 and TRBJ2-2; D is possibly TRBD2 (5 bases). This CDR3 has 16 residues. Germline lookup yields CDR1 SGDLS and CDR2 YYNGEE. V gave up 2 bases and J gave up 2 bases, with 13 bases separating them. The chain's CDR3 is CASSVRGVINTGELFF. In nucleotides, the CDR3 is TGTGCCAGCAGCGTTCGGGGTGTCATTAACACCGGGGAGCTGTTTTTT.

This clone has a single count. V is TRBV4-2 and J is TRBJ2-7; D possibly corresponds to TRBD1 (6 bases). V lost 3 bases, J lost 0 bases, and 15 bases lay in between. The germline CDR1 and CDR2 sequences are LGHNA and YNFKEQ. This CDR3 is built from 16 residues. CDR3 DNA sequence: TGTGCCAGCAGCCAGGCCAGGGGCAAGAGCTCCTACGAGCAGTACTTC. Translation: CASSQARGKSSYEQYF.

This clone appeared once. The chain is built from TRBV28 and TRBJ2-7; D is uncertain. The CDR3 runs 13 residues. V was clipped by 5 bases and J by 3 bases, with 11 bases between them. Per the germline V gene, CDR1 is MDHEN and CDR2 is SYDVKM. As DNA, the CDR3 is TGTGCCAGCAGTCCCCCCCCGGGCTACGAGCAGTACTTC. Residues: CASSPPPGYEQYF.

The chain carries TRBV7-8 and TRBJ1-2; D perhaps matches TRBD1 (6 bases). Trimming took 5 bases from V and 7 from J, leaving 14 bases between them. From germline, CDR1 is SGHVS and CDR2 FQNEAQ. The length of the CDR3 is 13 residues. CDR3: CASSPGQGIGYTF. The CDR3 DNA reads as TGTGCCAGCAGCCCGGGGCAGGGGATTGGCTACACCTTC.

The genes are TRBV9 and TRBJ2-1; the D gene is possibly TRBD2 (6 bases). V dropped 3 bases and J dropped 0 bases, with 13 bases sitting between them. The length of the CDR3 is 16 residues. The germline gives CDR1 SGDLS, CDR2 YYNGEE. The CDR3 spells CASSARSGSSYNEQFF. The CDR3 DNA is TGTGCCAGCAGCGCTCGTAGCGGAAGCTCCTACAATGAGCAGTTCTTC.

The rearrangement joins TRBV28 to TRBJ2-7, with a possible D match to TRBD1 (6 bases). Germline V gives CDR1 MDHEN, CDR2 SYDVKM. The V end lost 3 bases, the J end lost 11 bases, and 14 bases lay between the germline ends. This CDR3 comprises 12 residues. As DNA, the CDR3 is TGTGCCAGCAGTTTGCGGCAGGGGTGGAAGTACTTC. This encodes CASSLRQGWKYF.

The chain couples TRBV4-3 to TRBJ1-5, with no clear D. The V gene lost 0 bases and the J gene lost 0 bases, with 6 bases spanning the gap. This CDR3 spans 15 amino acids. CDR1 LGHNA and CDR2 YSLEER come from the germline V gene. The CDR3: CASSQDARSNQPQHF. The CDR3 nucleotides are TGCGCCAGCAGCCAAGACGCGCGTAGCAATCAGCCCCAGCATTTT.

This clone came up once. The chain employs TRBV7-8 and TRBJ1-5; D not resolved. This CDR3 has 13 residues. Trimming removed 5 bases from V and 7 bases from J, with 12 bases in between. Germline V lookup: CDR1 SGHVS, CDR2 FQNEAQ. CDR3 protein: CASSPDKRQPQHF. The CDR3 region has the DNA TGTGCCAGCAGCCCAGACAAGAGACAGCCCCAGCATTTT.